This entry is about one T cell receptor (beta chain). The record originates from a study of Ad26.COV2.S vaccination and SARS-CoV-2 variants. This sample's treatment: around 19 received Ad26.COV2.S at low or high dose, single or two shots; several received placebo; per-sample allocation not given. The study sampled participants on day 63 after the first vaccine or placebo injection. An Ad26 vector carrying the Wuhan-strain SARS-CoV-2 spike served as the vaccine. The CDR3 is 15 amino acids. Trimming took 2 bases from V and 7 from J, leaving 14 bases between them. CDR1 is MNHNS and CDR2 is SASEGT in the germline V gene. Measured with immunoSEQ multiplex PCR; TCRdb has only the in-frame clones, and not every one. The sample holds about 350,000 clones; around nine tenths are singletons and the top ten take around a tenth.

The chain is built from TRBV6-1 and TRBJ1-4, with a weak D call TRBD1 (6 bases). The TCR comes from a person between 18 and 60 years old who received the Ad26.COV2.S COVID-19 vaccine or a placebo. Sequences were derived from peripheral blood, sampled in a trial of Ad26.COV2.S vaccine versus placebo. In DNA, the CDR3 is TGTGCCAGCAGTGAACTACAGGGTATTGGTGAAAAACTGTTTTTT. Translated: CASSELQGIGEKLFF.